These 25 T cell receptor beta chains share one sample of origin, sequenced in a study of Ad26.COV2.S vaccination and SARS-CoV-2 variants. Noted treatment: about 20 received Ad26.COV2.S at low or high dose, single or two shots; 5 received placebo; per-sample allocation not given. The samples date from day 63 after the first vaccine or placebo injection. Assay: immunoSEQ multiplex PCR; the TCRdb copy retains only in-frame clones and omits some. The table records about 350,000 clones, 70% to 90% of them present only once. The source material was peripheral blood, sampled in a trial of Ad26.COV2.S vaccine versus placebo. The receptors originated from a person between 18 and 65 years old who received the Ad26.COV2.S COVID-19 vaccine or a placebo.

DNA of the CDR3: TGTGCCAGCAGTTCCCTGACAGGGGGGTTCTCTGGGGCCAACGTCCTGACTTTC. Translating it yields CASSSLTGGFSGANVLTF. The chain is built from TRBV27 and TRBJ2-6, with 9 bases lining up with TRBD1. With 4 bases clipped from V and 0 bases from J, the junction kept 7 bases outside the gene matches. The CDR3 is 18 amino acids. The V gene's germline CDR1 is MNHEY and CDR2 SMNVEV (reference sequence).

The chain combines TRBV9 with TRBJ2-1; D is perhaps TRBD1 or TRBD2 (5 bases each). Trimming took off 3 bases at V and 0 bases at J, with 10 bases between the two ends. CDR3 size: 15 residues. CDR1 SGDLS and CDR2 YYNGEE come from the germline V gene. For the CDR3, the DNA is TGTGCCAGCAGCGCCCGGGACCACTCCTACAATGAGCAGTTCTTC. It is translated as CASSARDHSYNEQFF.

V usage is TRBV2 and J usage is TRBJ2-1; D possibly corresponds to TRBD2 (6 bases). This CDR3 comprises 17 residues. The germline V gene encodes CDR1 SNHLY and CDR2 FYNNEI. Trimming left V 0 bases short and J 5 bases short, with 17 bases between. DNA of the CDR3: TGTGCCAGCAGTGAAGCGGCGGGGCGAACACAGGACAATGAGCAGTTCTTC. It encodes CASSEAAGRTQDNEQFF.

The rearrangement links TRBV12-3 or TRBV12-4 to TRBJ2-7, with 9 nucleotides matching TRBD2. The CDR3 contains 13 residues. Germline trimming cut 5 bases from V and 5 bases from J; bases unmatched to any gene: 4. CDR3 DNA sequence: TGTGCCAGCAGTGTAAGCGGGAGGCACGAGCAGTACTTC. Its protein product is CASSVSGRHEQYF.

The rearrangement joins TRBV24-1 to TRBJ1-5; no reliable D call. The CDR3 consists of 16 residues. Germline CDR1 KGHDR, CDR2 SFDVKD. The ends were cut back, 4 bases at V and 7 bases at J, with 19 bases in the middle. This chain's CDR3 is CATSDPSLGSGQPQHF. CDR3 nucleotides: TGTGCCACCAGTGACCCAAGTCTGGGTTCAGGCCAGCCCCAGCATTTT.

This clone was counted once. The rearrangement links TRBV5-6 to TRBJ1-5; 9 bases are shared with TRBD1. The V segment lost 0 bases and the J segment 5 bases; nucleotides outside the gene matches: 3. This CDR3 region has 15 residues. Germline values: CDR1 SGHDT, CDR2 YYEEEE. The CDR3 loop reads CASSLGDRVHQPQHF. In DNA form, the CDR3 reads TGTGCCAGCAGCTTGGGGGACAGGGTGCATCAGCCCCAGCATTTT.

The V and J genes are TRBV5-6 and TRBJ1-1; no clear D. Germline values: CDR1 SGHDT, CDR2 YYEEEE. This CDR3 is 13 amino acids long. The V end lost 3 bases, the J end lost 11 bases, and 17 bases lay between the germline ends. CDR3 loop: CASSSPRGPEAFF. The DNA for the CDR3 is TGTGCCAGCAGCTCACCTCGAGGGCCGGAGGCTTTCTTT.

The genes are TRBV27 and TRBJ1-2; D is ambiguous. With 0 bases removed from V and 10 bases from J, the gap between germline ends came to 12 bases. Per germline, CDR1 MNHEY and CDR2 SMNVEV (reference sequence). The CDR3 covers 13 residues. The CDR3 region is CASSLSGIENYTF. The CDR3 region has the DNA TGTGCCAGCAGTTTATCAGGTATTGAGAACTACACCTTC.

The V gene is TRBV4-3, the J gene TRBJ1-6; TRBD1 matches at 9 bases. The V and J ends lost 2 bases and 10 bases, in that order; junction bases with no gene match: 6. The CDR3 consists of 15 residues. CDR1 and CDR2 from the germline V gene are LGHNA and YSLEER. The CDR3 sequence: CASSQSVGQGSPLHF. The CDR3 nucleotides read TGCGCCAGCAGCCAATCCGTGGGACAGGGCTCACCCCTCCACTTT.

This sequence joins TRBV7-2 and TRBJ2-3; 15 positions agree with TRBD2. V lost 0 bases to trimming and J lost 11 bases; unmatched junction nucleotides: 6. The CDR3 is 16 residues long. CDR1 and CDR2 from the germline V gene are SGHTA and FQGNSA. The CDR3 loop is CASSLAPGLAGGRQYF. The CDR3 DNA sequence: TGTGCCAGCAGCTTAGCGCCGGGACTAGCGGGAGGTAGGCAGTATTTT.

The rearrangement joins TRBV12-3 or TRBV12-4 to TRBJ2-5, with D perhaps given as TRBD1 or TRBD2 (5 bases each). This CDR3 spans 12 amino acids. The germline V and J ends were trimmed by 4 bases and 4 bases, with 7 bases remaining between them. The chain's CDR3 is CASSYGGETQYF. CDR3 coding DNA: TGTGCCAGCAGTTATGGGGGAGAGACCCAGTACTTC.

This clone was seen a few times. The chain carries TRBV9 and TRBJ2-7, with 12 bases aligning to TRBD2. Germline CDR1 is SGDLS and CDR2 is YYNGEE. V lost 0 bases and J lost 2; bases outside the gene matches: 0. The CDR3 sequence is 15 residues long. The CDR3 DNA sequence: TGTGCCAGCAGCGTAGGGACTAGCGGGACCTACGAGCAGTACTTC. Translation gives CASSVGTSGTYEQYF. The variable domain in full, completed from reference TRBV9 and TRBJ2-7, reads DSGVTQTPKHLITATGQRVTLRCSPRSGDLSVYWYQQSLDQGLQFLIQYYNGEERAKGNILERFSAQQFPDLHSELNLSSLELGDSALYFCASSVGTSGTYEQYFGPGTRLTVT.

The chain has TRBV6-2 or TRBV6-3 and TRBJ2-1, with a possible D match to TRBD1 (6 bases). The CDR3 runs to 13 residues. Germline CDR1 and CDR2: MNHEY and SVGEGT. The V gene lost 2 bases and the J gene lost 8 bases, with 10 bases spanning the gap. The CDR3 is CASSYRGWYEQFF. In DNA, the CDR3 is TGTGCCAGCAGTTACAGGGGGTGGTATGAGCAGTTCTTC.

V is TRBV4-3 and J is TRBJ1-6; unclear D gene. Trimming removed 0 bases from V and 0 bases from J, with 9 bases in between. From germline, CDR1 is LGHNA and CDR2 YSLEER. The CDR3 runs 17 residues. This CDR3 is CASSQEFSSSYNSPLHF. In DNA form, the CDR3 reads TGCGCCAGCAGCCAAGAATTCAGTAGCTCCTATAATTCACCCCTCCACTTT.

This sequence joins TRBV19 and TRBJ1-1; tentative D call: TRBD1 (5 bases). This CDR3 has 13 residues. V was pared by 1 base and J by 6 bases, with 9 bases between. Germline assignment: CDR1 LNHDA and CDR2 SQIVND (reference sequence). The CDR3 DNA sequence: TGTGCCAGTAGTATAGCCAGGGCGGCTGAAGCTTTCTTT. Translation gives CASSIARAAEAFF.

This chain links TRBV7-9 with TRBJ2-5; D may match TRBD1 or TRBD2 (5 bases each). Trimming cost V 4 bases and J 2 bases, with 14 bases left between them. This CDR3 spans 15 amino acids. Germline V gene data show CDR1 as SEHNR and CDR2 as FQNEAQ (reference sequence). The CDR3 bases are TGTGCCAGCAGCTCGGGGCAACGTAGTCAAGAGACCCAGTACTTC. Residues: CASSSGQRSQETQYF. The full variable domain, with the rest looked up from reference TRBV7-9 and TRBJ2-5, is DTGVSQNPRHKITKRGQNVTFRCDPISEHNRLYWYRQTLGQGPEFLTYFQNEAQLEKSRLLSDRFSAERPKGSFSTLEIQRTEQGDSAMYLCASSSGQRSQETQYFGPGTRLLVL.

This chain joins TRBV15 and TRBJ2-7, with TRBD2 matching over 9 bases. The J segment lost 2 bases and the V segment lost 3 bases, leaving 8 bases of the junction unmatched. CDR1 is LNHNV and CDR2 is YYDKDF in the germline V gene (reference sequence). The CDR3 sequence is 16 residues long. CDR3 DNA sequence: TGTGCCACCAGCAGGGGTAGCGGGAGTCCCCCCTACGAGCAGTACTTC. This codes for CATSRGSGSPPYEQYF.

The rearrangement uses TRBV28 and TRBJ1-3, with unresolved D. CDR1 and CDR2 from the germline V gene are MDHEN and SYDVKM. Trimming stripped 3 bases from V and 0 bases from J, with 9 bases between. The length of the CDR3 is 15 residues. CDR3 sequence reads: CASSFADFSGNTIYF. The CDR3, as DNA: TGTGCCAGCAGTTTTGCGGATTTCTCTGGAAACACCATATATTTT. Together with reference TRBV28 and TRBJ1-3, the CDR3 gives the full variable domain: DVKVTQSSRYLVKRTGEKVFLECVQDMDHENMFWYRQDPGLGLRLIYFSYDVKMKEKGDIPEGYSVSREKKERFSLILESASTNQTSMYLCASSFADFSGNTIYFGEGSWLTVV.

The chain combines TRBV4-2 with TRBJ1-2; 11 nucleotides match TRBD1. The V and J ends lost 3 bases and 3 bases, in that order; junction bases with no gene match: 9. CDR1 and CDR2 from the germline V gene are LGHNA and YNFKEQ. The CDR3 extends over 17 amino acids. The CDR3 DNA reads as TGTGCCAGCAGCCACCCCGGGACAGGGGGTAGGGACTATGGCTACACCTTC. This gives the protein CASSHPGTGGRDYGYTF.

This chain links TRBV5-7 with TRBJ1-2, with D possibly being TRBD1 (5 bases). TRBV5-7 carries the ORF label, with uncertain function. The CDR3 is 16 residues long. V lost 5 bases, J lost 2 bases, and 19 bases lay in between. CDR3 DNA: TGTGCCAGCAGGAGACAGCTCAGAAAAGGAAACTATGGCTACACCTTC. Translated: CASRRQLRKGNYGYTF.

The chain has TRBV21-1 and TRBJ1-4. TRBV21-1 is a pseudogene segment. The CDR3 has 18 amino acids. DNA for the CDR3: TGTGCCAGCAGCAAAGGGAGGGCAGGGGTGGTAACTAATGAAAAACTGTTTTTT. Protein: CASSKGRAGVVTNEKLFF.

Only one count was recorded for this clone. V usage is TRBV19 and J usage is TRBJ2-1; no firm D call. CDR1 is LNHDA and CDR2 is SQIVND in the germline V gene (reference sequence). There are 13 residues in the CDR3. Trimming left V 4 bases short and J 4 bases short, with 8 bases between. CDR3 residues: CASSSQAYNEQFF. In DNA form, the CDR3 reads TGTGCCAGTAGTAGTCAGGCGTACAATGAGCAGTTCTTC.

V and J are TRBV7-8 and TRBJ2-5; D possibly uses TRBD1 or TRBD2 (5 bases each). Trimming took off 5 bases at V and 3 bases at J, with 13 bases between the two ends. Germline V CDR1 and CDR2: SGHVS, FQNEAQ. The CDR3 runs to 14 residues. The CDR3 loop reads CASSTSGTKETQYF. In DNA, the CDR3 is TGTGCCAGCAGCACTTCCGGGACGAAAGAGACCCAGTACTTC. The variable domain in full, with the rest retrieved from reference TRBV7-8 and TRBJ2-5, is GAGVSQSPRYKVAKRGQDVALRCDPISGHVSLFWYQQALGQGPEFLTYFQNEAQLDKSGLPSDRFFAERPEGSVSTLKIQRTQQEDSAVYLCASSTSGTKETQYFGPGTRLLVL.

The rearrangement uses TRBV15 and TRBJ1-1; possibly TRBD1 for D (5 bases). Germline lookup yields CDR1 LNHNV and CDR2 YYDKDF (reference sequence). V was clipped by 0 bases and J by 0 bases, with 17 bases between them. CDR3 length: 18 residues. The chain's CDR3 is CATSREIPGTPMNTEAFF. DNA for the CDR3: TGTGCCACCAGCAGAGAAATCCCCGGGACGCCTATGAACACTGAAGCTTTCTTT. Drawing the rest from reference TRBV15 and TRBJ1-1, the complete variable domain is DAMVIQNPRYQVTQFGKPVTLSCSQTLNHNVMYWYQQKSSQAPKLLFHYYDKDFNNEADTPDNFQSRRPNTSFCFLDIRSPGLGDTAMYLCATSREIPGTPMNTEAFFGQGTRLTVV.

The chain combines TRBV3-1 (or the pseudogene TRBV3-2) with TRBJ2-5; TRBD2 aligns across 12 bases. Germline V gene lookup returns CDR1 LGHDT and CDR2 YNNKEL (reference sequence). The CDR3 length is 15 residues. The trim removed 4 bases at V and 5 bases at J, leaving 5 bases unmatched. The DNA of the CDR3 is TGTGCCAGCAGCCCACAGACTAGCGGGGGTGAGACCCAGTACTTC. Translating gives CASSPQTSGGETQYF.